The 20 T cell receptor beta chains in this list originate from one sample, sequenced in a study of blood T cell repertoires in COVID-19. TCRdb keeps only in-frame clones here, not all; method: immunoSEQ multiplex PCR. The data contain 150,000 or so clones, about 90% of them singletons. The material sequenced was peripheral blood. Receptor source: an elderly man with acute or convalescent COVID-19.

The chain couples TRBV3-1 (or the pseudogene TRBV3-2) to TRBJ2-7; the match to TRBD2 covers 8 bases. The CDR3 has 16 amino acids. Germline CDR1 reads LGHDT; CDR2 reads YNNKEL (reference sequence). With 4 bases clipped from V and 2 bases from J, the junction kept 10 bases outside the gene matches. This CDR3 is CASSPLAGGNPYEQYF. The CDR3 nucleotides read TGTGCCAGCAGCCCTCTGGCGGGAGGTAACCCCTACGAGCAGTACTTC.

The rearrangement joins TRBV19 to TRBJ2-7; 7 bases line up with TRBD1. Germline values: CDR1 LNHDA, CDR2 SQIVND (reference sequence). V was pared by 7 bases and J by 4 bases, with 13 bases of the junction left unmatched. The CDR3 has 15 amino acids. The CDR3 nucleotides read TGTGCCAGTAACCCAGGGGGAACCAAAGTATACGAGCAGTACTTC. As protein: CASNPGGTKVYEQYF.

The V call is TRBV28, the J call TRBJ1-5; 8 bases line up with TRBD1. CDR1 MDHEN and CDR2 SYDVKM come from the germline V gene. The CDR3 totals 14 residues. With 7 bases clipped from V and 6 bases from J, the junction kept 8 bases outside the gene matches. CDR3 nucleotide sequence: TGTGCCAGCACCCACGGACAGGGACCTCAGCCCCAGCATTTT. Encoded protein: CASTHGQGPQPQHF. Drawing the rest from reference TRBV28 and TRBJ1-5, the complete variable domain is DVKVTQSSRYLVKRTGEKVFLECVQDMDHENMFWYRQDPGLGLRLIYFSYDVKMKEKGDIPEGYSVSREKKERFSLILESASTNQTSMYLCASTHGQGPQPQHFGDGTRLSIL.

This clone was seen once. The genes are TRBV6-6 and TRBJ2-5; TRBD1 matches at 7 bases. V lost 2 bases to trimming and J lost 2 bases; unmatched junction nucleotides: 2. Germline V gene sequence: CDR1 MNHNY, CDR2 SVGAGI (reference sequence). The CDR3 is made up of 14 amino acids. The CDR3 reads CASSYGTVQETQYF. CDR3 nucleotides: TGTGCCAGCAGTTACGGGACAGTTCAAGAGACCCAGTACTTC.

The J gene is TRBJ1-1, the V gene TRBV27; D is perhaps TRBD1 (5 bases). V was pared by 3 bases and J by 1 base, with 9 bases between. The CDR3 is 14 amino acids. Germline V gene data show CDR1 as MNHEY and CDR2 as SMNVEV (reference sequence). In DNA form, the CDR3 reads TGTGCCAGCAGTTTCAGTGGGGCGAACACTGAAGCTTTCTTT. This codes for CASSFSGANTEAFF.

The chain employs TRBV19 and TRBJ2-7; TRBD2 matches at 8 bases. Germline assignment: CDR1 LNHDA and CDR2 SQIVND (reference sequence). The CDR3 runs 17 residues. V lost 10 bases and J lost 2; bases outside the gene matches: 19. CDR3 DNA sequence: TGTGCCACCTACCCCCGGGGACTAGACCCTTATCCCTACGAGCAGTACTTC. Translated, it gives CATYPRGLDPYPYEQYF.

The chain recombines TRBV25-1 with TRBJ1-2; D perhaps matches TRBD1 (6 bases). Germline V gives CDR1 MGHDK, CDR2 SYGVNS. CDR3 size: 15 residues. The ends were cut back, 5 bases at V and 4 bases at J, with 17 bases in the middle. For the CDR3, the DNA is TGTGCCAGCAGTCCCCTGGGGGGGACATTCTATGGCTACACCTTC. Its translation is CASSPLGGTFYGYTF.

The V and J genes are TRBV20-1 and TRBJ1-1; 7 bases agree with TRBD1. The CDR3 contains 8 residues. Per germline, CDR1 DFQATT and CDR2 SNEGSKA (reference sequence). The CDR3: CITGADFF. CDR3 nucleotides: TGCATAACAGGGGCGGATTTCTTT.

The chain links TRBV21-1 to TRBJ2-7; the D call in the table, TRBD2, was not verified against the DNA. TRBV21-1 is listed as a pseudogene. The CDR3 loop spans 14 amino acids. CDR3 residues: CASSRAGGAYEQYF. CDR3 in DNA: TGTGCCAGCAGTCGGGCGGGAGGGGCCTACGAGCAGTACTTC.

The chain recombines TRBV24-1 with TRBJ1-2; 12 nucleotides match TRBD1. CDR1 and CDR2 (germline): KGHDR, SFDVKD. J lost 8 bases, V lost 0 bases, and 6 bases had no gene match. CDR3 length: 16 residues. CDR3 loop: CATSDLKGQGAGGYTF. The DNA of the CDR3 is TGTGCCACCAGTGATTTGAAGGGACAGGGGGCAGGGGGCTACACCTTC.

The rearrangement links TRBV18 to TRBJ1-5, with 7 positions matching TRBD1. V lost 4 bases and J lost 4; bases outside the gene matches: 7. The CDR3 is made up of 15 amino acids. Germline CDR1 KGHSH, CDR2 LQKENI. DNA for the CDR3: TGTGCCAGCTCACAGGGGGCTTCTGGGAATCAGCCCCAGCATTTT. Translation gives CASSQGASGNQPQHF.

This clone showed up just a few times. V is TRBV6-5 and J is TRBJ2-1; TRBD1 matches 9 bases. The germline CDR1 and CDR2 sequences are MNHEY and SVGAGI. V shed 5 bases and J 4 bases; nucleotides not matched to a gene: 3. The CDR3 contains 14 residues. DNA of the CDR3: TGTGCCAGCAGTCCTGACAGGGGGTACAATGAGCAGTTCTTC. This sequence encodes CASSPDRGYNEQFF.

The rearrangement uses TRBV15 and TRBJ2-4, with 12 bases that match TRBD2. This CDR3 spans 15 amino acids. CDR1 is LNHNV, CDR2 YYDKDF, per germline (reference sequence). The junction had 3 bases not matched to a gene; V was cut back by 3 bases and J by 6 bases. CDR3 DNA: TGTGCCACCAGCAGGCTAGCGGGAGGGCTAAACATTCAGTACTTC. Translated: CATSRLAGGLNIQYF.

This clone has only a few counts. The gene calls are TRBV18 and TRBJ1-1, with a tentative D call TRBD1 (5 bases). V lost 5 bases, J lost 5 bases, and 15 bases lay in between. CDR1 is KGHSH, CDR2 LQKENI, per germline. The CDR3 has 14 amino acids. The CDR3 region has the DNA TGTGCCAGCTCAGAAGCGCGGGGGACGACTGAAGCTTTCTTT. It is translated as CASSEARGTTEAFF.

CDR3 sequence reads: CATSDAGHPTGELFF. Written as DNA, the CDR3 is TGTGCCACCAGTGATGCAGGGCACCCCACCGGGGAGCTGTTTTTT. V and J are TRBV24-1 and TRBJ2-2; D may be TRBD1 (5 bases). The CDR3 is 15 residues long. Germline CDR1 KGHDR, CDR2 SFDVKD. Trimming took off 3 bases at V and 4 bases at J, with 11 bases between the two ends.

The V and J genes are TRBV5-6 and TRBJ1-2; 9 bases agree with TRBD1. Germline values: CDR1 SGHDT, CDR2 YYEEEE. The CDR3 has 13 amino acids. J was trimmed by 5 bases and V by 6 bases; bases with no gene match: 5. The CDR3 DNA is TGTGCCAGCACCCAGACAGGGGGGTATGGCTACACCTTC. As protein: CASTQTGGYGYTF.

The V gene is TRBV18, the J gene TRBJ1-6; D might be TRBD1 (6 bases). V dropped 3 bases and J dropped 4 bases, with 10 bases sitting between them. The CDR3 length is 15 residues. Germline values: CDR1 KGHSH, CDR2 LQKENI. The CDR3 sequence: CASSPMTGYNSPLHF. CDR3 coding DNA: TGTGCCAGCTCACCGATGACAGGATATAATTCACCCCTCCACTTT.

This chain joins TRBV30 and TRBJ2-1, with 9 bases lining up with TRBD2. Germline V gene sequence: CDR1 GTSNPN, CDR2 SVGIG (reference sequence). V lost 4 bases and J lost 2; bases outside the gene matches: 6. CDR3 length: 15 residues. CDR3 sequence: CAWKALAGPYNEQFF. In nucleotides, the CDR3 is TGTGCCTGGAAGGCCCTAGCGGGGCCCTACAATGAGCAGTTCTTC.

The chain combines TRBV29-1 with TRBJ2-7; TRBD2 matches 9 bases. This CDR3 comprises 15 residues. J lost 9 bases, V lost 4 bases, and 16 bases had no gene match. Germline V lookup: CDR1 SQVTM, CDR2 ANQGSEA. CDR3 DNA sequence: TGCAGCGTTGCGTCGCCTACGGTCGCGGGGGGGAGGCAGTACTTC. Translating gives CSVASPTVAGGRQYF.

With respect to this clone: Mismatch with germline at one junction end may stem from a read error. CDR3 protein: CASSLDYYNDQFF. The CDR3 DNA reads as TGTGCCAGCAGCTTAGACTATTACAATGATCAGTTCTTC. The J gene is TRBJ2-1, the V gene TRBV7-2; unclear D gene. The CDR3 has 13 residues. Germline CDR1 is SGHTA and CDR2 is FQGNSA.